This entry features one T cell receptor beta chain sequence. Antigen unknown. The protocol was immunoSEQ multiplex PCR, while the TCRdb copy is restricted to in-frame clones and leaves out a portion. The table records tens of thousands of clones, approximately 91% of them present only once. This sample is drawn from a study of OX40 agonist ivuxolimab in advanced cancers. Whole-study context: Checkpoint inhibitors had been given previously to under 50% of patients. There were three patients with partial responses, one having hepatocellular carcinoma and two cutaneous melanoma.

In germline, CDR1 is MNHEY, CDR2 SVGAGI. V was pared by 7 bases and J by 0 bases, with 5 bases of the junction left unmatched. The CDR3 runs to 14 residues. The sampling schedule covered blood at baseline, cycle 4 day 1, and cycle 7 day 1. General study points: CD8+ T cells were the subset that, on average, had more expanded clones than CD4+.

The sample consisted of CD4+ or CD8+ T cells sorted from blood, taken in a trial of the OX40 agonist ivuxolimab. The origin of this receptor is an adult with an advanced solid tumor such as melanoma, head and neck, liver or kidney cancer. The V gene is TRBV6-5, the J gene TRBJ1-1, with TRBD1 matching over 7 bases. CDR3 nucleotides: TGTGCCAGCAAAGGACAGGTAATGAACACTGAAGCTTTCTTT. Protein: CASKGQVMNTEAFF.